This T cell receptor beta chain comes out of a study of control samples from healthy donors and cancer patients. Trimming left V 3 bases short and J 1 base short, with 12 bases between. CDR1 and CDR2 (germline): LNHDA, SQIVND (reference sequence). The length of the CDR3 is 15 residues. Clones were read by immunoSEQ multiplex PCR, and TCRdb kept only the in-frame ones, dropping some. The data show 400,000 to 500,000 clones, with about 93% seen just once and over 5.5% held by the top ten. Sequencing input: PBMCs. This chain links TRBV19 with TRBJ1-1; D is undetermined. This TCR was sampled from a man aged 35-49 years with head and neck cancer. CDR3 in DNA: TGTGCCAGTAGTATCCTGGCCCTGGGGAACACTGAAGCTTTCTTT. It is translated as CASSILALGNTEAFF.